A single T cell receptor beta chain is shown here with its context. This entry comes from a study of blood T cell repertoires in COVID-19. In the study overall: T cells, B-cell-depleted T cells, or PBMCs supplied cDNA or gDNA.

V was trimmed by 5 bases and J by 7 bases, leaving 14 bases between them. This CDR3 region has 14 residues. The germline V gene encodes CDR1 MNHEY and CDR2 SVGAGI. Only in-frame clones appear in the TCRdb table, and some are missing; sequencing was by immunoSEQ multiplex PCR. The sample records under 55,000 clones, approximately 80% being singletons. This receptor was taken from a man in his 70s with acute or convalescent COVID-19. V usage is TRBV6-5 and J usage is TRBJ1-4; tentatively, D is TRBD1 (5 bases). Sequenced: peripheral blood. The CDR3, as DNA: TGTGCCAGCAGTCCAGGGCAGTTTGGTGAAAAACTGTTTTTT. This gives the protein CASSPGQFGEKLFF.